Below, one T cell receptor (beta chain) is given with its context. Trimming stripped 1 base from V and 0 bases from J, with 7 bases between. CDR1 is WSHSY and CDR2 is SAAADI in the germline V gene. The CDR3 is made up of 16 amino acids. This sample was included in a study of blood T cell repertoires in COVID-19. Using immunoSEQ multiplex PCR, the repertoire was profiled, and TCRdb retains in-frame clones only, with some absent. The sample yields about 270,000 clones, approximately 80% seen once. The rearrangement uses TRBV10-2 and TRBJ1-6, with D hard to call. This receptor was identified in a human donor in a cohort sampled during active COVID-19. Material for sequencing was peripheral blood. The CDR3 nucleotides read TGCGCCAGCAGTGAGTACACAAGCTCCTATAATTCACCCCTCCACTTT. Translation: CASSEYTSSYNSPLHF.